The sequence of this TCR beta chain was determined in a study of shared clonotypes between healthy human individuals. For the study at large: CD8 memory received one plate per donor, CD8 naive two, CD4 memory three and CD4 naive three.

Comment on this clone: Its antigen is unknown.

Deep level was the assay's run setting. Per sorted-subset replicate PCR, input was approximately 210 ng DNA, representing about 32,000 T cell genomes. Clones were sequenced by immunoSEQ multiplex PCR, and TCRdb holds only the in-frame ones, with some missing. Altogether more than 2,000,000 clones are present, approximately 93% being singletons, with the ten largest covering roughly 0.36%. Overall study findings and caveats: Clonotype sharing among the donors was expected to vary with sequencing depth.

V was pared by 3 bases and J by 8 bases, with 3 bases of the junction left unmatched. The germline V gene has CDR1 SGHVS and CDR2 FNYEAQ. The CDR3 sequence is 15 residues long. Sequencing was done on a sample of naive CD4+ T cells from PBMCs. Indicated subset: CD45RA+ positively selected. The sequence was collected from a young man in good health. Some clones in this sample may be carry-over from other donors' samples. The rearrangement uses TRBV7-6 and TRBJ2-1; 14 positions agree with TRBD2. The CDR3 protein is CASSFGTSGSHEQFF. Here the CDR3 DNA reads TGTGCCAGCAGCTTCGGGACTAGCGGGAGTCATGAGCAGTTCTTC.